This TCR beta chain comes out of a study of blood T cells in healthy people across ages. Findings and limits, study-wide: Observed TCR beta diversity per million T cells went down as age went up. This fall followed a roughly linear course with age. Relative to aged donors, long-lived donors carried more naive CD4+ cells and displayed higher diversity.

Together with a sample-barcoded 5' primer, a J-beta primer mix was included in a second PCR lasting about 7 to 11 cycles. MiXCR was run by TCRdb on the 5' RACE reads, yielding one entry per CDR3 protein. Among approximately 290,000 distinct CDR3 sequences listed, 25% to 30% were seen once. This clonotype occurred many times. Its antigen is not identified. What was sequenced was blood. This sequence originates from a woman between 70 and 85 years old in good health.

The CDR3 sequence: CSVILLETQYF. CDR3 DNA sequence: TGCAGCGTCATCCTTTTAGAGACCCAGTACTTC. This chain uses TRBV29-1 with TRBJ2-5; D is ambiguous. Germline V gene data show CDR1 as SQVTM and CDR2 as ANQGSEA. With 6 bases removed from V and 4 bases from J, the gap between germline ends came to 9 bases. The CDR3 covers 11 residues. The complete variable domain, with remaining parts taken from reference TRBV29-1 and TRBJ2-5, reads SAVISQKPSRDICQRGTSLTIQCQVDSQVTMMFWYRQQPGQSLTLIATANQGSEATYESGFVIDKFPISRPNLTFSTLTVSNMSPEDSSIYLCSVILLETQYFGPGTRLLVL.